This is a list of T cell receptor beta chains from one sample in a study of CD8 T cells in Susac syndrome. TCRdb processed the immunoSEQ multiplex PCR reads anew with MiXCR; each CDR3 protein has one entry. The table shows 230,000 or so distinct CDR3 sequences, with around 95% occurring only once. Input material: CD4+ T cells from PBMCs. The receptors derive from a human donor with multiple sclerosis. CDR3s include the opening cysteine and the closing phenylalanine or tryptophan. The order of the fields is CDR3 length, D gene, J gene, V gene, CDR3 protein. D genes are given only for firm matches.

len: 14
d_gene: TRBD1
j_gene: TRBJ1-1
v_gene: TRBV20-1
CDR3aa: CSACDRAKNTEAFF

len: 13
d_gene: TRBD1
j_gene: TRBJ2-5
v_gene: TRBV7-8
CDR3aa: CASRRDRGETQYF

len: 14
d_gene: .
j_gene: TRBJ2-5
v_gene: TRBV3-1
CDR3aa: CASSQVLAGETQYF

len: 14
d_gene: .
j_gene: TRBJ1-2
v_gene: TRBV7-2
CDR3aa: CASSLMGQTYGYTF

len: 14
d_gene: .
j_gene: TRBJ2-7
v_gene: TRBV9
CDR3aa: CASSAGLRGHEQYF

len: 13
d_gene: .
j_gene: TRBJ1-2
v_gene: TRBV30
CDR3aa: CAWSDRTLYGYTF

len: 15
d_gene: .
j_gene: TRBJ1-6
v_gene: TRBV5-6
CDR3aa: CASSPGHIWNSPLHF

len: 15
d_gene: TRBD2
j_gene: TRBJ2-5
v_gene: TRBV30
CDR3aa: CAWSEGTSGQETQYF

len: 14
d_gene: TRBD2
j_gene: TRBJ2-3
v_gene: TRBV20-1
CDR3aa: CSARLAGIKDTQYF

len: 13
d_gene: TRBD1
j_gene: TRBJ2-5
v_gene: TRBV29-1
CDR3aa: CSAGQGITETQYF

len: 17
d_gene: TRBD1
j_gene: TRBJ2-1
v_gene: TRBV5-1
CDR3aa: CASSLVPLTGASNEQFF

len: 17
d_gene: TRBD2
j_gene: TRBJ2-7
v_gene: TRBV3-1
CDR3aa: CASSQVPSGGLSYEQYF

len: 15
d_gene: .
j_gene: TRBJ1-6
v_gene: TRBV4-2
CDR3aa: CASSQEAGINSPLHF

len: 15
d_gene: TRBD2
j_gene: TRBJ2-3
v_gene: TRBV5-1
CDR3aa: CASSWGLAGADTQYF

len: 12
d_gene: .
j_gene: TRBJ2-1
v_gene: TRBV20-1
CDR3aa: CSARGSSHEQFF

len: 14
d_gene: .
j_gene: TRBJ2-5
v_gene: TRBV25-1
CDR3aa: CASSEARGQETQYF

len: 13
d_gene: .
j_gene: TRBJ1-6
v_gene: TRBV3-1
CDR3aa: CASSRQSNSPLHF

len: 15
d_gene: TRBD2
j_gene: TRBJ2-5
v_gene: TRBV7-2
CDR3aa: CASSGTSGSGETQYF

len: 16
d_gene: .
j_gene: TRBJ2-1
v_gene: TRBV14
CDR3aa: CASSHLMADDYNEQFF

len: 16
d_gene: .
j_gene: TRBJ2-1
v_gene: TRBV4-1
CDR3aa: CASSQPTASSYNEQFF

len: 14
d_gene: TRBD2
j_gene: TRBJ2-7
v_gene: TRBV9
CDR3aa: CASSPREGAYEQYF

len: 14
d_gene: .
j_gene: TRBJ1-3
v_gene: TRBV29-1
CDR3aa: CSVRLVNAGNTIYF

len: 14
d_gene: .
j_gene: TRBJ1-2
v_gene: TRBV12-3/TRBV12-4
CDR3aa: CASSPTGENYGYTF

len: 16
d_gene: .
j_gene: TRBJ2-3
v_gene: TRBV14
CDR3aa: CASSQDKGHRTDTQYF

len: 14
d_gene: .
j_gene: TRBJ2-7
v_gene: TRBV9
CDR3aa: CASSVGDSSFEQYF

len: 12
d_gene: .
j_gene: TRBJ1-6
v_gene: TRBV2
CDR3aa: CASRQGPSPLHF

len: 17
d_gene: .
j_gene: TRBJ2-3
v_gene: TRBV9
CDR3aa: CASSPRFIGGVTDTQYF

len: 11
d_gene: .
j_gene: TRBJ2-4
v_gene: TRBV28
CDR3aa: CASSLSHIQYF

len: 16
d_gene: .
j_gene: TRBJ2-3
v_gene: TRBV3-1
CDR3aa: CAGSQGVISSTDTQYF

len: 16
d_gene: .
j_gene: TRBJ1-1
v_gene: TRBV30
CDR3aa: CAWSVSVGPMNTEAFF

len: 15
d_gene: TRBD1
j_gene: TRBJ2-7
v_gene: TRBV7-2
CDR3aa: CASSTGQGRVGEQYF

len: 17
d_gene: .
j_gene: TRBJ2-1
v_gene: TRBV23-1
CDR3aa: CASSQSSGGDLQREQFF

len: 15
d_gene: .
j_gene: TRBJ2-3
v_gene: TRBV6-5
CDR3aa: CASSSRVTSTDTQYF

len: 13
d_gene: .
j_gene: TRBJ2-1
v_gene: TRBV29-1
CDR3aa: CSVEERRSNEQFF

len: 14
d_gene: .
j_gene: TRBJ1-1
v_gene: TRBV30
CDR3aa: CAWRRGHLRAEAFF

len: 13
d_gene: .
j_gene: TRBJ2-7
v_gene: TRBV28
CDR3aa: CASSLDKTYEQYF

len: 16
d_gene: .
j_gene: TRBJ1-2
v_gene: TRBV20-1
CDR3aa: CSAGRTGIGGNGGYTF

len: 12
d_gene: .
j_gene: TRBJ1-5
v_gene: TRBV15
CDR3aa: CATSKIDQPQHF

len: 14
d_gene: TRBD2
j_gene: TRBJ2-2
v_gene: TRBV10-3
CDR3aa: CAISASGATGELFF

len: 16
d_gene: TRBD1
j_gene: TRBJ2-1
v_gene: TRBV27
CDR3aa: CASSSTGQGRYNEQFF

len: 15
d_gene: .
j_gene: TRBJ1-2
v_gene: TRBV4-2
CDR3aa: CASSQVRQKNYGYTF